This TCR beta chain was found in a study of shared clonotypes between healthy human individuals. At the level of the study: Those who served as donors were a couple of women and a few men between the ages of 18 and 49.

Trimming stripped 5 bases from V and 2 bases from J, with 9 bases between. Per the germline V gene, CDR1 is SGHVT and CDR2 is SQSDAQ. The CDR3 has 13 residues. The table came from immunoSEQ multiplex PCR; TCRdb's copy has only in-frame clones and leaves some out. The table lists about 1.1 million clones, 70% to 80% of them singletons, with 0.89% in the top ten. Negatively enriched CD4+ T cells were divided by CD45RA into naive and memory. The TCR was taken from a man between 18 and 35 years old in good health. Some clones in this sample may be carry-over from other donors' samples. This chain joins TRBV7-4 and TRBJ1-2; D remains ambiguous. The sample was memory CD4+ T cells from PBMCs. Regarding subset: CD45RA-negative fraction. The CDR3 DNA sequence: TGTGCCAGCAGCCCCCGGGCCAACTATGGCTACACCTTC. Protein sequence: CASSPRANYGYTF.